This entry concerns a single TCR beta chain. The V end was cut by 5 bases, the J end by 10 bases, with 12 bases between. This CDR3 is 12 amino acids long. Germline-derived CDR1 and CDR2 are MGHDK and SYGVNS. The entry originates in a study of technical replicates of blood from a handful of donors. The table came from immunoSEQ multiplex PCR; TCRdb's copy has only in-frame clones and leaves some out. The repertoire holds 95,000 to 100,000 clones, with nearly 96% as singletons. This chain links TRBV25-1 with TRBJ2-1; maybe TRBD2 (5 bases). The receptor's source is a human donor in good health. Sequenced: T cells isolated from PBMCs. CDR3 loop: CASSLNQREQFF. The CDR3 DNA reads TGTGCCAGCAGTCTAAATCAGCGGGAGCAGTTCTTC. Supplemented by reference TRBV25-1 and TRBJ2-1, the full variable domain reads EADIYQTPRYLVIGTGKKITLECSQTMGHDKMYWYQQDPGMELHLIHYSYGVNSTEKGDLSSESTVSRIRTEHFPLTLESARPSHTSQYLCASSLNQREQFFGPGTRLTVL.